Below, 23 T cell receptor beta chains from the same sample are listed, as sequenced in a study of blood T cell repertoires in COVID-19. Assay: immunoSEQ multiplex PCR; the TCRdb copy retains only in-frame clones and omits some. Here the sample spans about 55,000 clones, around 85% being singletons. Sequencing was carried out using peripheral blood. These TCRs come from a human donor in a cohort sampled during active COVID-19.

V is TRBV6-1 and J is TRBJ1-3; tentative D call: TRBD1 (5 bases). V was shortened by 2 bases and J by 7 bases, with 18 bases between the two germline ends. Germline-derived CDR1 and CDR2 are MNHNS and SASEGT. The CDR3 covers 16 residues. The DNA for the CDR3 is TGTGCCAGCAGTGAAAATATGGGGCATGGAGGGAACACCATATATTTT. Its protein is CASSENMGHGGNTIYF.

V and J are TRBV28 and TRBJ1-2; the D is unclear. CDR1 is MDHEN, CDR2 SYDVKM, per germline. Trimming stripped 0 bases from V and 4 bases from J, with 12 bases between. CDR3 length equals 15 residues. As DNA, the CDR3 is TGTGCCAGCAGTTTATGGCCTAGTTTAGCCTATGGCTACACCTTC. Translating it yields CASSLWPSLAYGYTF.

V usage is TRBV3-1 (or the pseudogene TRBV3-2) and J usage is TRBJ1-2, with D possibly matching TRBD1 (6 bases). V was cut by 0 bases and J by 1 base, with 21 bases left in between. Germline loops: CDR1 LGHDT, CDR2 YNNKEL (reference sequence). The CDR3 loop spans 19 amino acids. CDR3: CASSQDRSPLDSFNYGYTF. CDR3 in DNA: TGTGCCAGCAGCCAAGATCGTTCCCCCCTGGACAGTTTTAACTATGGCTACACCTTC.

The chain employs TRBV4-1 and TRBJ1-1; maybe TRBD1 (5 bases). CDR1 is MGHRA, CDR2 YSYEKL, per germline. V lost 4 bases, J lost 4 bases, and 10 bases lay in between. This CDR3 region has 13 residues. CDR3 in DNA: TGCGCCAGCAGCCGGGGCCTGGTCACTGAAGCTTTCTTT. It translates to CASSRGLVTEAFF.

CDR3: CASSLQGFDNEQFF. CDR3 in DNA: TGTGCCAGCAGCCTTCAGGGGTTCGACAATGAGCAGTTCTTC. The rearrangement links TRBV6-6 to TRBJ2-1; tentative D call: TRBD1 (6 bases). The CDR3 runs 14 residues. Trimming took off 6 bases at V and 5 bases at J, with 14 bases between the two ends. Germline CDR1 is MNHNY and CDR2 is SVGAGI (reference sequence).

The chain uses TRBV19 and TRBJ1-1; TRBD1 matches 7 bases. J was trimmed by 3 bases and V by 3 bases; bases with no gene match: 4. Germline CDR1 LNHDA, CDR2 SQIVND (reference sequence). The CDR3 length is 14 residues. CDR3 bases: TGTGCCAGTAGTATTACCGACAGGGACACTGAAGCTTTCTTT. Residues: CASSITDRDTEAFF. Drawing the rest from reference TRBV19 and TRBJ1-1, the complete variable domain is DGGITQSPKYLFRKEGQNVTLSCEQNLNHDAMYWYRQDPGQGLRLIYYSQIVNDFQKGDIAEGYSVSREKKESFPLTVTSAQKNPTAFYLCASSITDRDTEAFFGQGTRLTVV.

The rearrangement joins TRBV7-2 to TRBJ2-1, with D tentatively TRBD2 (5 bases). V dropped 2 bases and J dropped 0 bases, with 8 bases sitting between them. Germline values: CDR1 SGHTA, CDR2 FQGNSA. The CDR3 runs 15 residues. The CDR3 DNA follows: TGTGCCAGCAGCTTAAGAAGCGGCTCCTACAATGAGCAGTTCTTC. Translating it yields CASSLRSGSYNEQFF.

The J gene is TRBJ1-2, the V gene TRBV5-4; D may be TRBD1 (6 bases). The V gene's germline CDR1 is SGHNT and CDR2 YYREEE (reference sequence). Trimming cost V 4 bases and J 0 bases, with 10 bases left between them. The CDR3 loop spans 14 amino acids. The CDR3 nucleotides read TGTGCCAGCAGCGGGGGGGCCACTAACTATGGCTACACCTTC. This encodes CASSGGATNYGYTF.

The rearrangement joins TRBV6-1 to TRBJ1-2, with a weak D call TRBD1 (6 bases). Trimming removed 2 bases from V and 6 bases from J, with 10 bases in between. CDR3 length: 13 amino acids. Germline lookup yields CDR1 MNHNS and CDR2 SASEGT. In DNA, the CDR3 is TGTGCCAGCAGTGAACAGCCAGGGGATGGCTACACCTTC. Translation: CASSEQPGDGYTF.

The count of this clone is one. The chain has TRBV2 and TRBJ2-1; TRBD2 aligns across 7 bases. V shed 3 bases, J shed 7 bases, and the junction held 9 bases outside the gene matches. The CDR3 spans 15 residues. From germline, CDR1 is SNHLY and CDR2 FYNNEI. CDR3 nucleotide sequence: TGTGCCAGCAGTGATGCGGGCGGGAGAAGGAATGAGCAGTTCTTC. It encodes CASSDAGGRRNEQFF.

This chain uses TRBV5-4 with TRBJ2-7, with D possibly TRBD2 on 5 matching bases. The V end was cut by 3 bases, the J end by 5 bases, with 9 bases between. The germline CDR1 and CDR2 sequences are SGHNT and YYREEE (reference sequence). The CDR3 consists of 12 residues. The CDR3 coding sequence is TGTGCCAGCAGCTCTCCCGGGAACGAGCAGTACTTC. This codes for CASSSPGNEQYF.

The V and J genes are TRBV5-6 and TRBJ1-5; TRBD1 aligns across 9 bases. The ends lost 4 bases at V and 7 bases at J; junction bases unmatched: 3. The germline CDR1 and CDR2 sequences are SGHDT and YYEEEE. The CDR3 extends over 13 amino acids. CDR3: CASSEQGAQPQHF. The CDR3 bases are TGTGCCAGCAGCGAACAGGGGGCGCAGCCCCAGCATTTT.

On this clone: Other DNA sequences in the same sample also yield this CDR3. The chain combines TRBV5-1 with TRBJ2-2, with 8 bases lining up with TRBD1. Germline values: CDR1 SGHRS, CDR2 YFSETQ. The CDR3 is 15 residues long. V gave up 3 bases and J gave up 3 bases; unmatched junction bases: 4. CDR3 region: CASSSGQGDTGELFF. The CDR3, as DNA: TGCGCCAGCAGCTCTGGACAGGGTGACACCGGGGAGCTGTTTTTT.

This chain uses TRBV24-1 with TRBJ2-3; TRBD2 agrees at 10 bases. The CDR3 covers 16 residues. J gave up 7 bases and V 4 bases, and 10 bases lay outside the gene matches. CDR1 and CDR2 from the germline V gene are KGHDR and SFDVKD. The CDR3 protein is CATSEPSGGAHYTQYF. The CDR3 DNA sequence: TGTGCCACCAGTGAACCTAGCGGGGGAGCCCACTATACGCAGTATTTT.

The rearrangement uses TRBV7-8 and TRBJ2-2; D call uncertain. The germline CDR1 and CDR2 sequences are SGHVS and FQNEAQ. V lost 1 base, J lost 4 bases, and 10 bases lay in between. This CDR3 contains 15 residues. CDR3 nucleotides: TGTGCCAGCAGCTTAGGATCTGGCACCACCGGGGAGCTGTTTTTT. This gives the protein CASSLGSGTTGELFF. The full variable domain, completed using reference TRBV7-8 and TRBJ2-2, is GAGVSQSPRYKVAKRGQDVALRCDPISGHVSLFWYQQALGQGPEFLTYFQNEAQLDKSGLPSDRFFAERPEGSVSTLKIQRTQQEDSAVYLCASSLGSGTTGELFFGEGSRLTVL.

This sequence joins TRBV1 and TRBJ1-1; the table assigns TRBD1, which was not confirmed against the DNA. TRBV1 has pseudogene status. CDR3 length: 18 residues. CDR3 in DNA: TGCACCAGCACCATACCGAACAGGGAAAGGATCTTGAACACTGAAGCTTTCTTT. Translated: CTSTIPNRERILNTEAFF.

The DNA of the CDR3 is TGTGCCAGCAGCCAAGGGGGACAGGGTTTCGATCAGCCCCAGCATTTT. Amino acid sequence: CASSQGGQGFDQPQHF. The gene calls are TRBV3-1 (or the pseudogene TRBV3-2) and TRBJ1-5, with 9 positions matching TRBD1. Trimming took 1 base from V and 5 from J; bases not matched to a gene: 6. The CDR3 totals 16 residues. Germline CDR1 is LGHDT and CDR2 is YNNKEL (reference sequence).

This sequence joins TRBV18 and TRBJ1-2; D uncertain. Germline loops: CDR1 KGHSH, CDR2 LQKENI. This CDR3 has 16 residues. V was clipped by 0 bases and J by 4 bases, with 15 bases between them. The CDR3 region has the DNA TGTGCCAGCTCACCACCAAGTTCTCGAGCACTCTATGGCTACACCTTC. This encodes CASSPPSSRALYGYTF.

The CDR3 DNA is TGTGCCAGTAGTATGGGGACAGGGCTACAAGAGACCCAGTACTTC. This gives the protein CASSMGTGLQETQYF. This chain joins TRBV19 and TRBJ2-5; TRBD1 matches at 9 bases. Germline V lookup: CDR1 LNHDA, CDR2 SQIVND (reference sequence). The CDR3 contains 15 residues. V shed 3 bases and J 2 bases; nucleotides not matched to a gene: 4.

As to this clone: The junction departs from the called germline gene at one end, perhaps through a read error. This chain connects TRBV7-7 to TRBJ2-5, with 8 bases matching TRBD1. CDR3 length equals 15 residues. The germline V gene has CDR1 SSHAT and CDR2 FNYEAQ (reference sequence). The CDR3 nucleotides read TGTGCTAGCAGCTTAGGACAGGGAAGGGAAGAGACCCAGTACTTC. It codes for CASSLGQGREETQYF.

The chain carries TRBV10-1 and TRBJ2-1, with a tentative D call TRBD1 (6 bases). There are 12 residues in the CDR3. Between the trimmed V and J ends, which lost 6 bases and 6 bases, there was a span of 9 bases. Per germline, CDR1 WNHNN and CDR2 SYGVQD (reference sequence). The CDR3 DNA sequence: TGCGCCAGCAGCTCACAGGGCAATGAGCAGTTCTTC. Amino acid sequence: CASSSQGNEQFF.

The chain carries TRBV6-4 and TRBJ1-1; D may be TRBD1 (5 bases). V was pared by 2 bases and J by 0 bases, with 19 bases between. CDR1 MRHNA and CDR2 SNTAGT come from the germline V gene. This CDR3 has 18 amino acids. The CDR3 DNA reads TGTGCCAGCAGTGACAGGAATGGGGCAGGACCAATGAACACTGAAGCTTTCTTT. Its translation: CASSDRNGAGPMNTEAFF.

This clone appeared a single time. The chain employs TRBV6-5 and TRBJ1-5; maybe TRBD1 (6 bases). Germline loops: CDR1 MNHEY, CDR2 SVGAGI. Trimming left V 6 bases short and J 2 bases short, with 14 bases between. The CDR3 totals 15 residues. The CDR3 protein is CASRPTGSGNQPQHF. CDR3 bases: TGTGCCAGCAGACCAACAGGGTCGGGCAATCAGCCCCAGCATTTT.